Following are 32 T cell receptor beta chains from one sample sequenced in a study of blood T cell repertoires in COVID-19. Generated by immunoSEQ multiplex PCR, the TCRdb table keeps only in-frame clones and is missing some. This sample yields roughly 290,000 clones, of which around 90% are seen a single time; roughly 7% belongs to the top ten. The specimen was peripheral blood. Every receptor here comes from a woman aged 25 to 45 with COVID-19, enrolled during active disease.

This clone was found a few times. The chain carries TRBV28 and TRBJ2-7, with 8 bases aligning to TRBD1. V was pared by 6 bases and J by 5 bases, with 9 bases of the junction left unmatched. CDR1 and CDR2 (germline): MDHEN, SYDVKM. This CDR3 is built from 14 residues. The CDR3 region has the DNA TGTGCCAGCAGCCCTAGGACAGGGTTTAACGAGCAGTACTTC. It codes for CASSPRTGFNEQYF.

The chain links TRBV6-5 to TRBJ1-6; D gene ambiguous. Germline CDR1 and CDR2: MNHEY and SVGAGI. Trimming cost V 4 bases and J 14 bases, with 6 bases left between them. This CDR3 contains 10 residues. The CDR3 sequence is CASSSRALHF. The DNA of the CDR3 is TGTGCCAGCAGTTCCCGAGCCCTCCACTTT.

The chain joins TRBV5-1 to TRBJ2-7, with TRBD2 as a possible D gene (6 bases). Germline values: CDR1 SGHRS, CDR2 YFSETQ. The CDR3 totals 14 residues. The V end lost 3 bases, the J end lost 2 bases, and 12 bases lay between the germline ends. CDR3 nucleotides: TGCGCCAGCAGCTCTGCGAGGGAGGCCTACGAGCAGTACTTC. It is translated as CASSSAREAYEQYF.

CDR3 DNA: TGCGCCAGCAGCTTGGGACAGGGGGGCAATGAGCAGTTCTTC. Translating gives CASSLGQGGNEQFF. V usage is TRBV5-1 and J usage is TRBJ2-1, with 9 bases that match TRBD1. The germline V gene encodes CDR1 SGHRS and CDR2 YFSETQ. With V trimmed by 0 bases and J by 6 bases, 1 base remained unmatched. CDR3 length: 14 amino acids.

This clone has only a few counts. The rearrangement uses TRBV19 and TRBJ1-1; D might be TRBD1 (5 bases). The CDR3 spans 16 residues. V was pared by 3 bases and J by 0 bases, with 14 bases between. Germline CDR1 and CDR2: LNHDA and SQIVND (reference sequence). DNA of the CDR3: TGTGCCAGTAGTATGGGGGGACTCCTTTTGAACACTGAAGCTTTCTTT. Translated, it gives CASSMGGLLLNTEAFF. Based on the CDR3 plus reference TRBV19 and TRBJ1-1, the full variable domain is DGGITQSPKYLFRKEGQNVTLSCEQNLNHDAMYWYRQDPGQGLRLIYYSQIVNDFQKGDIAEGYSVSREKKESFPLTVTSAQKNPTAFYLCASSMGGLLLNTEAFFGQGTRLTVV.

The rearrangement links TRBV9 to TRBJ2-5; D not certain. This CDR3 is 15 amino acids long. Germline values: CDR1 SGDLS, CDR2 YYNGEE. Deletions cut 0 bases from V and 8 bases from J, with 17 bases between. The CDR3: CASSVDGQAQRTQYF. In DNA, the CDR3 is TGTGCCAGCAGCGTAGATGGGCAGGCCCAACGTACCCAGTACTTC. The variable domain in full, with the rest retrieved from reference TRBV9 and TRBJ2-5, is DSGVTQTPKHLITATGQRVTLRCSPRSGDLSVYWYQQSLDQGLQFLIQYYNGEERAKGNILERFSAQQFPDLHSELNLSSLELGDSALYFCASSVDGQAQRTQYFGPGTRLLVL.

The CDR3 sequence: CASSSYIDEQFF. The DNA of the CDR3 is TGTGCCAGCAGCTCCTATATCGATGAGCAGTTCTTC. J is TRBJ2-1 and V is TRBV7-9; D is undetermined. The CDR3 length is 12 residues. Germline loops: CDR1 SEHNR, CDR2 FQNEAQ (reference sequence). Deletions cut 4 bases from V and 8 bases from J, with 9 bases between.

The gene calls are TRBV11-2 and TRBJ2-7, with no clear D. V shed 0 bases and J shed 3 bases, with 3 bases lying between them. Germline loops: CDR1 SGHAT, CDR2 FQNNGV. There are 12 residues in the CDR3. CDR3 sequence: CASSLDSYEQYF. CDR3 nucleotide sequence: TGTGCCAGCAGCTTAGATAGCTACGAGCAGTACTTC.

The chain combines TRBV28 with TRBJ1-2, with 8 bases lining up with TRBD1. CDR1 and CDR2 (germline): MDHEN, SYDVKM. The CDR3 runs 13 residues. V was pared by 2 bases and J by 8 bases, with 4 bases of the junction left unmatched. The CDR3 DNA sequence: TGTGCCAGCAGTTTACAGGGGGCGGGCGGCTACACCTTC. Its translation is CASSLQGAGGYTF.

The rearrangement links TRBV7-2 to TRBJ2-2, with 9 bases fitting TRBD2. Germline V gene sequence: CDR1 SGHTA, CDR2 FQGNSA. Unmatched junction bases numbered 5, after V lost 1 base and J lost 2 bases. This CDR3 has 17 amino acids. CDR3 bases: TGTGCCAGCAGCTTAGGGGCTAGCGGGATAAACACCGGGGAGCTGTTTTTT. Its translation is CASSLGASGINTGELFF.

Written as DNA, the CDR3 is TGTGCCAGCAGTTTTACAGGGCGGGAAAAACTGTTTTTT. This translates into CASSFTGREKLFF. The V call is TRBV12-3 or TRBV12-4, the J call TRBJ1-4, with a weak D call TRBD1 (6 bases). The CDR3 has 13 amino acids. Trimming stripped 3 bases from V and 8 bases from J, with 10 bases between.

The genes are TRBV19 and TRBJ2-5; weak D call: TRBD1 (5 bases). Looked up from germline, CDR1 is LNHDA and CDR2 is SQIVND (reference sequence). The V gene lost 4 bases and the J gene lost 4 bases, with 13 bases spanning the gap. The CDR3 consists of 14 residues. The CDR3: CASSTRQQSETQYF. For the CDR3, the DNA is TGTGCCAGTAGTACCAGACAGCAGTCAGAGACCCAGTACTTC.

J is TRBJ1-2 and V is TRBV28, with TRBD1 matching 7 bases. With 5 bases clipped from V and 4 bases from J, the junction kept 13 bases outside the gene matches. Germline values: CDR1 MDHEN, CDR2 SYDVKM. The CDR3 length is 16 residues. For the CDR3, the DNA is TGTGCCAGCAGTACCCGACGGACAGGAGGAGTCTATGGCTACACCTTC. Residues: CASSTRRTGGVYGYTF.

The CDR3: CASSPGSGQPQHF. The CDR3 bases are TGTGCCAGCAGCCCCGGGTCTGGTCAGCCCCAGCATTTT. V and J are TRBV3-1 (or the pseudogene TRBV3-2) and TRBJ1-5; D gene uncertain. From germline, CDR1 is LGHDT and CDR2 YNNKEL (reference sequence). V lost 4 bases to trimming and J lost 6 bases, with 10 bases between them. The CDR3 extends over 13 amino acids.

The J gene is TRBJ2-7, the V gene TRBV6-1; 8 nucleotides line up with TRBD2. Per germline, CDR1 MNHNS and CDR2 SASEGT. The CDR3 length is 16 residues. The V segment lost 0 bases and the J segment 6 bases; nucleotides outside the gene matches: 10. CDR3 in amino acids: CASSEALAGKSSEQYF. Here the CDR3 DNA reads TGTGCCAGCAGTGAAGCCTTAGCGGGAAAGTCCAGCGAGCAGTACTTC.

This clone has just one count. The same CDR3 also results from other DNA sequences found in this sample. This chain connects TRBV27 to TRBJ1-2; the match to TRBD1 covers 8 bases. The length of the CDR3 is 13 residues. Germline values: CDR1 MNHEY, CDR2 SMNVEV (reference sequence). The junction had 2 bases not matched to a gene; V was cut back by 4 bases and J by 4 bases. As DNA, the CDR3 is TGTGCCAGCAGTTGGACAGGGAGCTATGGCTACACCTTC. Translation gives CASSWTGSYGYTF.

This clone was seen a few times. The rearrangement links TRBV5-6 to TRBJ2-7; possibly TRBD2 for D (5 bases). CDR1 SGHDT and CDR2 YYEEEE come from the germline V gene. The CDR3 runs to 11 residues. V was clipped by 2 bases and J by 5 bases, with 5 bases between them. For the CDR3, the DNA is TGTGCCAGCAGCTTCGGGAACGAGCAGTACTTC. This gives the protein CASSFGNEQYF.

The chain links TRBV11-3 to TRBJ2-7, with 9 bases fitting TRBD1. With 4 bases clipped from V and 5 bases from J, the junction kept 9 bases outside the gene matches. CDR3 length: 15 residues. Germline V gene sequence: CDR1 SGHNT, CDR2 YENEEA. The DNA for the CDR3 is TGTGCCAGCAGCTCCGAAAGCGACAGGGGGGACGAGCAGTACTTC. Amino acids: CASSSESDRGDEQYF.

The CDR3 sequence: CASSLLRAHQPQHF. The CDR3 region has the DNA TGTGCCAGCAGTTTATTGAGGGCCCATCAGCCCCAGCATTTT. V and J are TRBV28 and TRBJ1-5; D gene ambiguous. V was trimmed by 1 base and J by 5 bases, leaving 9 bases between them. Germline CDR1 reads MDHEN; CDR2 reads SYDVKM. The CDR3 spans 14 residues.

The CDR3 loop reads CASSLQGQRETQYF. The CDR3 coding sequence is TGTGCCAGCAGCTTGCAGGGTCAGAGAGAGACCCAGTACTTC. V gene TRBV5-6 combines with J gene TRBJ2-5, with D possibly TRBD1 on 5 matching bases. The CDR3 has 14 amino acids. CDR1 and CDR2 from the germline V gene are SGHDT and YYEEEE. V dropped 1 base and J dropped 4 bases, with 11 bases sitting between them.

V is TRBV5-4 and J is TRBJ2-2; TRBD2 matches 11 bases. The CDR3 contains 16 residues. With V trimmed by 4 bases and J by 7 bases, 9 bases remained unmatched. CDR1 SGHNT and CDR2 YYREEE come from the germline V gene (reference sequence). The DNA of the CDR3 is TGTGCCAGCAGCGACCGGACTAGCGGGCCGGGCGGGGAGCTGTTTTTT. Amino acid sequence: CASSDRTSGPGGELFF.

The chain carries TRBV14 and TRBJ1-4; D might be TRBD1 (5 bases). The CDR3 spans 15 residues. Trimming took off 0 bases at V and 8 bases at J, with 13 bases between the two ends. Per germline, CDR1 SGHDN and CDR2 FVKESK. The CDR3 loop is CASSQDGAVGEKLFF. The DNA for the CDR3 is TGTGCCAGCAGCCAAGATGGGGCAGTCGGAGAAAAACTGTTTTTT.

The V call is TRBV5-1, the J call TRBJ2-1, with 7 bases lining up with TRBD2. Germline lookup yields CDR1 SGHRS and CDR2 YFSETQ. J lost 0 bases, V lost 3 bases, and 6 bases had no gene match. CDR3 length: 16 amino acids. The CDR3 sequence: CASSSGGGSSYNEQFF. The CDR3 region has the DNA TGCGCCAGCAGCTCCGGGGGAGGGAGCTCCTACAATGAGCAGTTCTTC.

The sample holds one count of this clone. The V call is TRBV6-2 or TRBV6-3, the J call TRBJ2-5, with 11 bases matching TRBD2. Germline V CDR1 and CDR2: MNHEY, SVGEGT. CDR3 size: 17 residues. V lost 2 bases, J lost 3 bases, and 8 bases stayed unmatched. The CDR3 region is CASSYLVLAGGEETQYF. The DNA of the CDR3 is TGTGCCAGCAGTTACCTTGTCCTAGCGGGAGGTGAAGAGACCCAGTACTTC.

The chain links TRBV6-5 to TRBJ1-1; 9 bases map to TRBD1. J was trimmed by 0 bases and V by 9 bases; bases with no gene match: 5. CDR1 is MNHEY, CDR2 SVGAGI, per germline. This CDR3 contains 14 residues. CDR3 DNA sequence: TGTGCCAGTAGACAGGGGGGGATGAACACTGAAGCTTTCTTT. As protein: CASRQGGMNTEAFF.

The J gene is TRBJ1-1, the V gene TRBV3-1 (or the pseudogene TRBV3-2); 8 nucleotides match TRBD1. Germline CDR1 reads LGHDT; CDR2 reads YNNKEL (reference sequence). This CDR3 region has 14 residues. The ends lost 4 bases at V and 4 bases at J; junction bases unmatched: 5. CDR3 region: CASSPQGGSTEAFF. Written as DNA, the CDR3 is TGTGCCAGCAGCCCACAGGGGGGTAGCACTGAAGCTTTCTTT.

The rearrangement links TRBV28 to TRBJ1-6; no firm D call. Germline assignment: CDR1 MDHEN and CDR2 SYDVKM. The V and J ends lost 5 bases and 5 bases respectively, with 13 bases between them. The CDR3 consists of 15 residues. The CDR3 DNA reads TGTGCCAGCAGTCCTCGGGAGGGTAATAATTCACCCCTCCACTTT. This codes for CASSPREGNNSPLHF.

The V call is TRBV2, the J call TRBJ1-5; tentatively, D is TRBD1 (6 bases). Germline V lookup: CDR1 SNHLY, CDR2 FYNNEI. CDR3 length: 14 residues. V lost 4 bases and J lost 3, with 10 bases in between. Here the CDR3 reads CASSGGQTNQPQHF. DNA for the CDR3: TGTGCCAGCAGTGGAGGACAGACCAATCAGCCCCAGCATTTT.

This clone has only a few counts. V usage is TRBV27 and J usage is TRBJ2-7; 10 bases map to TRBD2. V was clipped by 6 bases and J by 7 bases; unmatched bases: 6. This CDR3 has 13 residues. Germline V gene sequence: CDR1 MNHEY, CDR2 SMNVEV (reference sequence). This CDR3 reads CASRLAGSSEQYF. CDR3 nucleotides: TGTGCCAGCAGACTAGCGGGAAGTAGTGAGCAGTACTTC.

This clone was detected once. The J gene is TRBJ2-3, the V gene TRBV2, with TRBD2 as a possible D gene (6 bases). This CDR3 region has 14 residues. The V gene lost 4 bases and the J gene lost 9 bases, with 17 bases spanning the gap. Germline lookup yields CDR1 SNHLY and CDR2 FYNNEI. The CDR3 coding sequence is TGTGCCAGCAGTGGGCGGGGTGGAAGAGAGACGCAGTATTTT. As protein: CASSGRGGRETQYF.

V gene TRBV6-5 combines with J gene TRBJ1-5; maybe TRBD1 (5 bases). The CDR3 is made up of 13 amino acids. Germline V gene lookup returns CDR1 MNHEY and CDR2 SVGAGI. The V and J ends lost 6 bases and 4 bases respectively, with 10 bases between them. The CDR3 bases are TGTGCCAGCAGGTACCAGGGAAATCAGCCCCAGCATTTT. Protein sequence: CASRYQGNQPQHF.

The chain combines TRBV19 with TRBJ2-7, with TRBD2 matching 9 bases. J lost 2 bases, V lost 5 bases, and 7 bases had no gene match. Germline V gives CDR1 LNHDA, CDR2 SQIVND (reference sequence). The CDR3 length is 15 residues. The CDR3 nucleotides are TGTGCCAGTAGTGCCCTCCTAGCGGGAACCTACGAGCAGTACTTC. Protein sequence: CASSALLAGTYEQYF. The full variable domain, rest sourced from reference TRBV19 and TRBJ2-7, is DGGITQSPKYLFRKEGQNVTLSCEQNLNHDAMYWYRQDPGQGLRLIYYSQIVNDFQKGDIAEGYSVSREKKESFPLTVTSAQKNPTAFYLCASSALLAGTYEQYFGPGTRLTVT.